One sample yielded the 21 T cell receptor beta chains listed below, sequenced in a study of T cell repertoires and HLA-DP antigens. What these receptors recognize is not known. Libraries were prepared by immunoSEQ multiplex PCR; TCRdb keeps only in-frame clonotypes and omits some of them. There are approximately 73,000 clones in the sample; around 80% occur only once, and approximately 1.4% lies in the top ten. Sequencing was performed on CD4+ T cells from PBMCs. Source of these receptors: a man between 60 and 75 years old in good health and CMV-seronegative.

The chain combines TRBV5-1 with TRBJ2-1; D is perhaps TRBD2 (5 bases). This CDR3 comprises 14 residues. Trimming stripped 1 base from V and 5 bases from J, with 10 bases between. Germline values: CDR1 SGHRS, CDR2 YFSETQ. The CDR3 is CASSLLPGNNEQFF. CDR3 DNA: TGCGCCAGCAGCTTGTTGCCGGGGAACAATGAGCAGTTCTTC. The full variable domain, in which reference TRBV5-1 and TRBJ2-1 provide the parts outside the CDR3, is KAGVTQTPRYLIKTRGQQVTLSCSPISGHRSVSWYQQTPGQGLQFLFEYFSETQRNKGNFPGRFSGRQFSNSRSEMNVSTLELGDSALYLCASSLLPGNNEQFFGPGTRLTVL.

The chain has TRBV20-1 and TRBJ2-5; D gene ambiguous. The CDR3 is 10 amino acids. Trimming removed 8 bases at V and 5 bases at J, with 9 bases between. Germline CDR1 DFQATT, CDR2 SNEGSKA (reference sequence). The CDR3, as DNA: TGCAGTACCGACGGCGAGACCCAGTACTTC. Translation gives CSTDGETQYF.

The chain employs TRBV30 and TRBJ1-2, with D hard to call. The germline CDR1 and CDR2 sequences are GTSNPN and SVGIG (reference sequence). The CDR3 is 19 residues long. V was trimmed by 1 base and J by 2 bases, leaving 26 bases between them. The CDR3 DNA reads TGTGCCTGGAGTGCCACGGTAATTACCGTCGGCCACTTAAACTATGGCTACACCTTC. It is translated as CAWSATVITVGHLNYGYTF.

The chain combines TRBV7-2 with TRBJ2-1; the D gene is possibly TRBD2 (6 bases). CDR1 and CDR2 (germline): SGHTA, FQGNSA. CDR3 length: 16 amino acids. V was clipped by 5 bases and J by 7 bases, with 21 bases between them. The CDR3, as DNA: TGTGCCAGCAGCCGGAGAGGCGGGACGAGGTGGAATGAGCAGTTCTTC. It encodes CASSRRGGTRWNEQFF.

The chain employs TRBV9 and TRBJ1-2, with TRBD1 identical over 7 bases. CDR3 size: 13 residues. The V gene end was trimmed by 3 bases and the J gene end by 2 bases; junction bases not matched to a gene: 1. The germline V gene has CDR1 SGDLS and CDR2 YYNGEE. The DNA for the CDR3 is TGTGCCAGCAGCGCGACAGGGAACTATGGCTACACCTTC. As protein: CASSATGNYGYTF. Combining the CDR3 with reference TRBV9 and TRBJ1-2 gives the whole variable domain DSGVTQTPKHLITATGQRVTLRCSPRSGDLSVYWYQQSLDQGLQFLIQYYNGEERAKGNILERFSAQQFPDLHSELNLSSLELGDSALYFCASSATGNYGYTFGSGTRLTVV.

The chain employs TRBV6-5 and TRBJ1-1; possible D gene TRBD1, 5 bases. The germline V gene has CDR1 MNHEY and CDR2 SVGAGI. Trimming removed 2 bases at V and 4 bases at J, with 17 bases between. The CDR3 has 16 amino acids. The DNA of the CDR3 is TGTGCCAGCAGTTACGGGAGGGGTGAAAGATCCACTGAAGCTTTCTTT. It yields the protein CASSYGRGERSTEAFF.

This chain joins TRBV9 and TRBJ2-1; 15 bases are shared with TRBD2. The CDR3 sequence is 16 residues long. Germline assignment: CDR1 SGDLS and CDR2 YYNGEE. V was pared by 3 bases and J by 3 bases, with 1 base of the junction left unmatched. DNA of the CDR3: TGTGCCAGCAGCGGGGGACTAGCGGGAGGCTACAATGAGCAGTTCTTC. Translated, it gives CASSGGLAGGYNEQFF.

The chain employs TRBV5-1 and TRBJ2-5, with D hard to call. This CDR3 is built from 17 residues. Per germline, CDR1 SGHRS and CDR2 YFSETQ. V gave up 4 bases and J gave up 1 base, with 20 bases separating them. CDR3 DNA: TGCGCCAGCAGCCCCAGCCCCGGAAGTCCTTCCCAAGAGACCCAGTACTTC. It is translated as CASSPSPGSPSQETQYF.

CDR3 sequence reads: CASSLRVLNEQFF. DNA for the CDR3: TGTGCCAGCAGCTTAAGAGTTTTAAATGAGCAGTTCTTC. The V call is TRBV7-3, the J call TRBJ2-1; D not resolved. CDR1 is SGHTA and CDR2 is FQGTGA in the germline V gene. The CDR3 is 13 amino acids. Trimming removed 1 base from V and 7 bases from J, with 8 bases in between.

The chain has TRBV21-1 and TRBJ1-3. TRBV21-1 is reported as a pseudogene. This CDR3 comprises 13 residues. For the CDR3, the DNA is TGTGATATTTCCGGGCATTCCATCACCGGTATATATTTT. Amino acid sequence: CDISGHSITGIYF.

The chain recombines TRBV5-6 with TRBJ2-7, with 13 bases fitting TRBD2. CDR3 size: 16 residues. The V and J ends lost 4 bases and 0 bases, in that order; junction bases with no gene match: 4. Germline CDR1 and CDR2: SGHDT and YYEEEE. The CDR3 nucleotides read TGTGCCAGCAGCCCGGGACTAGCGGGGACCTCCTACGAGCAGTACTTC. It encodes CASSPGLAGTSYEQYF.

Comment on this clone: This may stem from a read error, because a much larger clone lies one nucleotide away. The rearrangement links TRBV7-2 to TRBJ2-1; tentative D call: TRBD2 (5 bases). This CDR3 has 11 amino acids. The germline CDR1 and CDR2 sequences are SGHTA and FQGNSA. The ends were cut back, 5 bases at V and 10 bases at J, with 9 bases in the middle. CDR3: CASSRAGEQFF. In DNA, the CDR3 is TGTGCCAGCAGCAGGGCGGGCGAGCAGTTCTTC.

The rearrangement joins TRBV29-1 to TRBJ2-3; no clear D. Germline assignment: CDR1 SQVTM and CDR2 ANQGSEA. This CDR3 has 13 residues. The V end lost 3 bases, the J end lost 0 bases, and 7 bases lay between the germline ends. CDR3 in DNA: TGCAGCGTTGATCTAGAAAGCACAGATACGCAGTATTTT. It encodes CSVDLESTDTQYF.

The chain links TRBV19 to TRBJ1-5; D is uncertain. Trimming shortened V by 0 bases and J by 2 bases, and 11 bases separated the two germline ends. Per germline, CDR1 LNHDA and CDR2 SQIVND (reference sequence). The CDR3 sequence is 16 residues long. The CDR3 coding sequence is TGTGCCAGTAGTATAGATTCGGGGAATGGCAATCAGCCCCAGCATTTT. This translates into CASSIDSGNGNQPQHF.

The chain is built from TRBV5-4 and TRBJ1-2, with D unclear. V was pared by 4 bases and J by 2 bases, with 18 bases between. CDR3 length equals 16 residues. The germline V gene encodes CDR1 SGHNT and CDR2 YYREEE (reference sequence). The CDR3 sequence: CASSPGGGVGNYGYTF. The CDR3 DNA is TGTGCCAGCAGCCCCGGTGGTGGGGTGGGCAACTATGGCTACACCTTC. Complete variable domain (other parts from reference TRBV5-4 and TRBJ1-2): ETGVTQSPTHLIKTRGQQVTLRCSSQSGHNTVSWYQQALGQGPQFIFQYYREEENGRGNFPPRFSGLQFPNYSSELNVNALELDDSALYLCASSPGGGVGNYGYTFGSGTRLTVV.

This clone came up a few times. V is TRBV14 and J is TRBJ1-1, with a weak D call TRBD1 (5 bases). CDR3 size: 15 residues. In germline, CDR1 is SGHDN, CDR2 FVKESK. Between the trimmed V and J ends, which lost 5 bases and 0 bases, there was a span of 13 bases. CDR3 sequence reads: CASSMGEWMNTEAFF. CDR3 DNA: TGTGCCAGCAGCATGGGGGAATGGATGAACACTGAAGCTTTCTTT. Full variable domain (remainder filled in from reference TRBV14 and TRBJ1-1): EAGVTQFPSHSVIEKGQTVTLRCDPISGHDNLYWYRRVMGKEIKFLLHFVKESKQDESGMPNNRFLAERTGGTYSTLKVQPAELEDSGVYFCASSMGEWMNTEAFFGQGTRLTVV.

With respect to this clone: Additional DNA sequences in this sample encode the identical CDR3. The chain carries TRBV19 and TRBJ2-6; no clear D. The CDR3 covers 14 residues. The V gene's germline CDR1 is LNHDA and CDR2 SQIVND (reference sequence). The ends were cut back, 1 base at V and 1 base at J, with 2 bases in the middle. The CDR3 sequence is CASSIGSGANVLTF. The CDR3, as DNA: TGTGCCAGTAGTATAGGGTCTGGGGCCAACGTCCTGACTTTC.

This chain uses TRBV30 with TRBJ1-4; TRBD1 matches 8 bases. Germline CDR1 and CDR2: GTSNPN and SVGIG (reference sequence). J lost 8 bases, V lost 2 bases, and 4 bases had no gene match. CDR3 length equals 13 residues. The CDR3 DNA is TGTGCCTGGAGTAGGACAGGGCGGGAAAAACTGTTTTTT. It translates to CAWSRTGREKLFF.

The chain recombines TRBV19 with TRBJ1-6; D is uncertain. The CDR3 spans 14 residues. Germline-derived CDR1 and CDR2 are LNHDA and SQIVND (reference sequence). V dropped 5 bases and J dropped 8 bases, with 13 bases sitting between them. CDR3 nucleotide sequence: TGTGCCAGTAGTCCCGGTAATCGCGATTCACCCCTCCACTTT. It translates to CASSPGNRDSPLHF.

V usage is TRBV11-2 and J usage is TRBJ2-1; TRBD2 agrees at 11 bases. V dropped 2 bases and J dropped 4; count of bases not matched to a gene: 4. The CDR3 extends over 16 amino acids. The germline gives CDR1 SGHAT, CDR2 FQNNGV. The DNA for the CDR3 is TGTGCCAGCAGCTTATCGGGACTAGCGGCATACAATGAGCAGTTCTTC. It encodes CASSLSGLAAYNEQFF.

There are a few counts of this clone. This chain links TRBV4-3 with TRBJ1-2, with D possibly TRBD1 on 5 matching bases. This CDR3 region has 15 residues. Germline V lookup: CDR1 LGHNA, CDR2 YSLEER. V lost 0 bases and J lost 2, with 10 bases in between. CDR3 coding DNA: TGCGCCAGCAGCCAAGAAGCCAGGGAGAACTATGGCTACACCTTC. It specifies CASSQEARENYGYTF.